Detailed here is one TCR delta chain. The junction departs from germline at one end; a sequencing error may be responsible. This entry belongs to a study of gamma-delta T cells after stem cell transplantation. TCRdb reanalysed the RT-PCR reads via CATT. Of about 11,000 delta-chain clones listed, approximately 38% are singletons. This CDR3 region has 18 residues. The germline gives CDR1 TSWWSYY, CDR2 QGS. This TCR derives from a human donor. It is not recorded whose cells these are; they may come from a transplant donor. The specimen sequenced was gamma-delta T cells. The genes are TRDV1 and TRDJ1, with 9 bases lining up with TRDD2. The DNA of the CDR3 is TGTGCTGTTGGGGATTACCCCTTCCTACGGGGATACACCGATAAACTCATCTTT. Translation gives CAVGDYPFLRGYTDKLIF.